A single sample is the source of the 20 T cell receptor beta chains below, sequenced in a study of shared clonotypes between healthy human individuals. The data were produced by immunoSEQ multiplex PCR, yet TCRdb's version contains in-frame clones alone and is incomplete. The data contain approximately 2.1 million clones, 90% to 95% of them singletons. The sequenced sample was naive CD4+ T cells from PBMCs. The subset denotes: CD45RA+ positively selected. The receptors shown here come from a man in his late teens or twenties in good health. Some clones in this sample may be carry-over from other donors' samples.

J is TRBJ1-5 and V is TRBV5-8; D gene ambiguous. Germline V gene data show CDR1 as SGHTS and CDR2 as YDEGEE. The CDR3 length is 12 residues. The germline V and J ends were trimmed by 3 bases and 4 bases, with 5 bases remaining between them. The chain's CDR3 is CASSYFNQPQHF. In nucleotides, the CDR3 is TGTGCCAGCAGCTATTTTAATCAGCCCCAGCATTTT.

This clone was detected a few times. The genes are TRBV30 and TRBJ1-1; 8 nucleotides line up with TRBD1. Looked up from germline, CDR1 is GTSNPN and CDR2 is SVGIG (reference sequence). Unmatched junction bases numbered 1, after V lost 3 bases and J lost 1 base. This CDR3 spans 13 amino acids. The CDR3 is CAWRGQANTEAFF. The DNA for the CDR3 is TGTGCCTGGAGGGGACAGGCGAACACTGAAGCTTTCTTT.

This CDR3 reads CSALTGNTQYF. The CDR3 DNA reads as TGCAGCGCCCTGACAGGGAATACGCAGTATTTT. The chain couples TRBV29-1 to TRBJ2-3; 7 nucleotides align to TRBD1. The CDR3 covers 11 residues. CDR1 and CDR2 (germline): SQVTM, ANQGSEA. V was pared by 7 bases and J by 7 bases, with 5 bases of the junction left unmatched.

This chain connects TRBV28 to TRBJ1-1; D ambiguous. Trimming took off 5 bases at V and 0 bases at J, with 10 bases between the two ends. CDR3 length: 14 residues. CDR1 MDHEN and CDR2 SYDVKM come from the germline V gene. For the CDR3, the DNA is TGTGCCAGCAGTGGTCCAGTTATGAACACTGAAGCTTTCTTT. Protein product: CASSGPVMNTEAFF.

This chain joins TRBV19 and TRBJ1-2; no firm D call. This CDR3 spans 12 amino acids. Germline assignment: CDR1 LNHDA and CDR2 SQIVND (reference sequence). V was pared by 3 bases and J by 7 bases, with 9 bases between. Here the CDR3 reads CASSIYNGGYTF. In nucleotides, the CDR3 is TGTGCCAGTAGTATTTATAACGGTGGCTACACCTTC.

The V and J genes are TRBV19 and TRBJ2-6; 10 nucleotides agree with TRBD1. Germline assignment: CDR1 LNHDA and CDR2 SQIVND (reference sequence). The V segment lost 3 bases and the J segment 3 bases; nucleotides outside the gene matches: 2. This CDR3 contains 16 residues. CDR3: CASSMDRGSGANVLTF. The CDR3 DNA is TGTGCCAGTAGTATGGACAGGGGGAGTGGGGCCAACGTCCTGACTTTC.

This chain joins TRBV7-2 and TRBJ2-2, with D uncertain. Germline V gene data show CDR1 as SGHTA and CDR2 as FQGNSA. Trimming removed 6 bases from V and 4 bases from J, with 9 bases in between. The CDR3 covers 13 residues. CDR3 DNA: TGTGCCAGCAGTCGACAAGTCACCGGGGAGCTGTTTTTT. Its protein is CASSRQVTGELFF.

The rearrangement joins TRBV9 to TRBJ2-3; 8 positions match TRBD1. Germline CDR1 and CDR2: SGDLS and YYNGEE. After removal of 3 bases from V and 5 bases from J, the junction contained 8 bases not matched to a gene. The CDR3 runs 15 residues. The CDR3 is CASSARGQGRDTQYF. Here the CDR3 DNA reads TGTGCCAGCAGCGCCAGGGGGCAAGGTCGAGATACGCAGTATTTT.

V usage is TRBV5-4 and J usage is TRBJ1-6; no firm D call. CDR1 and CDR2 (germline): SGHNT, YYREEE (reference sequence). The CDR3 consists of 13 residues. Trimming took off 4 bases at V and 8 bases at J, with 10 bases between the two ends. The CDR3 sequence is CASSTRGDSPLHF. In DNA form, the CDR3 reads TGTGCCAGCAGCACTCGTGGGGATTCACCCCTCCACTTT.

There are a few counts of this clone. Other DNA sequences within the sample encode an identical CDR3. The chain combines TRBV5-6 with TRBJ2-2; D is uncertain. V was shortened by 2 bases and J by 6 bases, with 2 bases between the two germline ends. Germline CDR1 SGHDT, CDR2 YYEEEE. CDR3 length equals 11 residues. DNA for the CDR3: TGTGCCAGCAGCTTATCCGGGGAGCTGTTTTTT. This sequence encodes CASSLSGELFF.

CDR3 in amino acids: CASSTLGGNTEAFF. CDR3 nucleotide sequence: TGTGCCAGCAGTACCCTGGGGGGGAACACTGAAGCTTTCTTT. J is TRBJ1-1 and V is TRBV2; weak D call: TRBD1 (5 bases). Trimming pared 5 bases from V and 1 base from J, leaving 11 bases between. The germline CDR1 and CDR2 sequences are SNHLY and FYNNEI. The CDR3 has 14 amino acids.

CDR3 coding DNA: TGTGCCAGCAGCGTATCCCCTTCTTCCGGACAGGGTGGTGGCTACACCTTC. It yields the protein CASSVSPSSGQGGGYTF. This rearrangement joins TRBV9 to TRBJ1-2, with 8 bases identical to TRBD1. J was trimmed by 7 bases and V by 1 base; bases with no gene match: 15. Germline assignment: CDR1 SGDLS and CDR2 YYNGEE. This CDR3 is built from 17 residues.

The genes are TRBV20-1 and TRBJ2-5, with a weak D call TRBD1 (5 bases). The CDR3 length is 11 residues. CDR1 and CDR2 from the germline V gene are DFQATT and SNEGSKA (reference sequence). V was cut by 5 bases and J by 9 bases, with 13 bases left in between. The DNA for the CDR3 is TGCAGTGCTCAAAGACAGAGACCCCAGTACTTC. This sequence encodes CSAQRQRPQYF.

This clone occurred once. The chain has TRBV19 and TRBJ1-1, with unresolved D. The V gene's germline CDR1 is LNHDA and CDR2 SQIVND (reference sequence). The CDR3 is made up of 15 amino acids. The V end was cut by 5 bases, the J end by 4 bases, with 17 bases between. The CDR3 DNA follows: TGTGCCAGTAGTTTACGGGATTTTGGAGGCACTGAAGCTTTCTTT. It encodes CASSLRDFGGTEAFF.

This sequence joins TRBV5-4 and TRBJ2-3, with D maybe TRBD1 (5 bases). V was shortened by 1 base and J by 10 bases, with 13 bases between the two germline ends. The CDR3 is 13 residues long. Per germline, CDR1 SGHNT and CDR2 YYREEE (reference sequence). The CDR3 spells CASSLSQGRSQYF. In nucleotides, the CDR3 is TGTGCCAGCAGCTTGTCTCAGGGAAGGTCGCAGTATTTT.

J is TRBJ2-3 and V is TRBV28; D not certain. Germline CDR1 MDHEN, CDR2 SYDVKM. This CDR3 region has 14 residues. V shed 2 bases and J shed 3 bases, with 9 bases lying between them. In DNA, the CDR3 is TGTGCCAGCAGTTTAGTCTGGCAAACAGATACGCAGTATTTT. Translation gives CASSLVWQTDTQYF. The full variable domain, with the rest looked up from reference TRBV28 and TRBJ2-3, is DVKVTQSSRYLVKRTGEKVFLECVQDMDHENMFWYRQDPGLGLRLIYFSYDVKMKEKGDIPEGYSVSREKKERFSLILESASTNQTSMYLCASSLVWQTDTQYFGPGTRLTVL.

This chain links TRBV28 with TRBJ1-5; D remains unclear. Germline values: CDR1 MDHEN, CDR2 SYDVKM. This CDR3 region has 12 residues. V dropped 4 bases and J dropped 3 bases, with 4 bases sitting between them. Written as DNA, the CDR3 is TGTGCCAGCAGTTCCGCCAATCAGCCCCAGCATTTT. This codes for CASSSANQPQHF.

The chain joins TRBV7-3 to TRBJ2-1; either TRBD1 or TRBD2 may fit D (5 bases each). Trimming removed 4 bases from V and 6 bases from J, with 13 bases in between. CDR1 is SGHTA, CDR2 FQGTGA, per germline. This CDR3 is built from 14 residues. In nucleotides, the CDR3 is TGTGCCAGCAGCTCACGGGGCTCCGCCAATGAGCAGTTCTTC. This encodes CASSSRGSANEQFF.

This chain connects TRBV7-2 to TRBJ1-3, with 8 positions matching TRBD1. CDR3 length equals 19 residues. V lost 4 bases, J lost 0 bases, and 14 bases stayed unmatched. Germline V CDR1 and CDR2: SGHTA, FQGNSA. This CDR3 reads CASSSYLRQGFLSGNTIYF. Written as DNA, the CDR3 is TGTGCCAGCAGCTCTTACCTCCGACAGGGGTTCCTCTCTGGAAACACCATATATTTT. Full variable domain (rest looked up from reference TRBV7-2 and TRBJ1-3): GAGVSQSPSNKVTEKGKDVELRCDPISGHTALYWYRQSLGQGLEFLIYFQGNSAPDKSGLPSDRFSAERTGGSVSTLTIQRTQQEDSAVYLCASSSYLRQGFLSGNTIYFGEGSWLTVV.

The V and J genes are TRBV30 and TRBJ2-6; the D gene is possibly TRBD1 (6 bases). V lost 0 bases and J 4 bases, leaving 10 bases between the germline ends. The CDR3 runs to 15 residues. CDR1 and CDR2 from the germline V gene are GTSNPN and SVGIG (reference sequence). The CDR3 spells CAWSVSGVGANVLTF. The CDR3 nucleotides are TGTGCCTGGAGTGTTTCAGGGGTCGGGGCCAACGTCCTGACTTTC.